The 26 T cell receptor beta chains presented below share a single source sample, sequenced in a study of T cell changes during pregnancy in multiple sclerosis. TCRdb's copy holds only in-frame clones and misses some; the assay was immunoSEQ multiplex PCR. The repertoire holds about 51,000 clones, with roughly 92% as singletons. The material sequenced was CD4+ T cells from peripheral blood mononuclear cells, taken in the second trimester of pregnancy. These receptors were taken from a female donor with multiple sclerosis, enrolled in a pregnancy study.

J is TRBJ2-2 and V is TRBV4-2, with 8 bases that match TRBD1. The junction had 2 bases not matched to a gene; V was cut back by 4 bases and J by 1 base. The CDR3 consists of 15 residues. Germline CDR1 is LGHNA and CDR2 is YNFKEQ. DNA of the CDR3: TGTGCCAGCAGCCCCGGGACAGGGAACACCGGGGAGCTGTTTTTT. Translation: CASSPGTGNTGELFF.

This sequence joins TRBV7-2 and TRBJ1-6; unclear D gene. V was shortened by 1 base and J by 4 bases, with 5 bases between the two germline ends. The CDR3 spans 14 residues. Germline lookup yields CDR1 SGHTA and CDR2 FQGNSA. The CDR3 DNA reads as TGTGCCAGCAGCTTAGGGCCTTATAATTCACCCCTCCACTTT. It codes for CASSLGPYNSPLHF.

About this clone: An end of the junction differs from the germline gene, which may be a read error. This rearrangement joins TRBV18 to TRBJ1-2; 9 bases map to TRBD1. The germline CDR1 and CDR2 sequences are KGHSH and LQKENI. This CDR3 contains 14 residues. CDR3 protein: CASSPQGADTGYTF. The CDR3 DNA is TGTGCCAGCTCCCCACAGGGGGCGGATACTGGCTACACCTTC.

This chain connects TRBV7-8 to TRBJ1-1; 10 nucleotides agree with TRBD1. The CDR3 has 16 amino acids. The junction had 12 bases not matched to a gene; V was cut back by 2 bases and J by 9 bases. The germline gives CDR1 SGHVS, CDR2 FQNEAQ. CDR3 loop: CASSLSPGTGVFKAFF. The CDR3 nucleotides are TGTGCCAGCAGCTTATCTCCCGGGACAGGGGTGTTTAAAGCTTTCTTT.

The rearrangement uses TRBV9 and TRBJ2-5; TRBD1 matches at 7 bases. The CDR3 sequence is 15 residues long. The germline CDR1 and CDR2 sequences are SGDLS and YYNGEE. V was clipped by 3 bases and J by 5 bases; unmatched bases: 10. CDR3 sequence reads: CASSANPGGGETQYF. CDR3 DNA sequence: TGTGCCAGCAGCGCTAATCCAGGGGGTGGGGAGACCCAGTACTTC.

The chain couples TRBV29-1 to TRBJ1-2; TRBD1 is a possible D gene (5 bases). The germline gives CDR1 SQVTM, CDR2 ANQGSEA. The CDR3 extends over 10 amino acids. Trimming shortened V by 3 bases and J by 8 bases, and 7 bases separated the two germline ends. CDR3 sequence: CSVDGGGYTF. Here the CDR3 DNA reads TGCAGCGTTGACGGGGGGGGCTACACCTTC.

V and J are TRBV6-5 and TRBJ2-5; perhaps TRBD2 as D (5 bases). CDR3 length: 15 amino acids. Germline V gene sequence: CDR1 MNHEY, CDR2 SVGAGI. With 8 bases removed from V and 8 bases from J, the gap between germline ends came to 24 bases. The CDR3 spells CASCPRLGGEGTQYF. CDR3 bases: TGTGCCAGCTGCCCCCGGCTAGGCGGCGAGGGCACCCAGTACTTC.

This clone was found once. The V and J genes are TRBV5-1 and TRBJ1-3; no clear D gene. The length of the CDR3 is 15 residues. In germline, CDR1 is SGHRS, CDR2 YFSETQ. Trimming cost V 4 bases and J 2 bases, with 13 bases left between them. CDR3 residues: CASSPDFSAGNTIYF. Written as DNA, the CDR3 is TGCGCCAGCAGCCCGGACTTCAGCGCTGGAAACACCATATATTTT.

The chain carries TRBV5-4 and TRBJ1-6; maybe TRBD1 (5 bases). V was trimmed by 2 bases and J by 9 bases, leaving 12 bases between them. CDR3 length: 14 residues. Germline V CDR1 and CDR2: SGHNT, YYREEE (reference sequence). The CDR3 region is CASSLAGPPSPLHF. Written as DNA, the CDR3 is TGTGCCAGCAGCTTAGCAGGGCCGCCTTCACCCCTCCACTTT.

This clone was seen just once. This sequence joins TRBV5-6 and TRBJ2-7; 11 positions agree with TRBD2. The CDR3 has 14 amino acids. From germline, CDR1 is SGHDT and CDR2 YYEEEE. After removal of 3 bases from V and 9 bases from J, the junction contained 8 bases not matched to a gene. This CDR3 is CASSSPTSGGGQYF. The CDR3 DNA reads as TGTGCCAGCAGCTCTCCTACTAGCGGGGGAGGGCAGTACTTC.

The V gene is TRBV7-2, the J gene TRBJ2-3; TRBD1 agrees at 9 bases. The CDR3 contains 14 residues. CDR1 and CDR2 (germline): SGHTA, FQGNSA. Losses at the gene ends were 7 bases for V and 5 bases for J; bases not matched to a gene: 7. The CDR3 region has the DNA TGTGCCAGCACCAGGGACAGGGATGGAGATACGCAGTATTTT. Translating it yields CASTRDRDGDTQYF.

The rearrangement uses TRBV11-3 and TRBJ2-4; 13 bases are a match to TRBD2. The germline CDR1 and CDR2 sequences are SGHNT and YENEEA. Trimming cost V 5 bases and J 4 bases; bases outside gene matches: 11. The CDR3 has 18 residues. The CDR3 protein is CASSLPPGLAGRKNIQYF. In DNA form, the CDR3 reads TGTGCCAGCAGCCTCCCACCGGGACTAGCGGGGCGTAAAAACATTCAGTACTTC.

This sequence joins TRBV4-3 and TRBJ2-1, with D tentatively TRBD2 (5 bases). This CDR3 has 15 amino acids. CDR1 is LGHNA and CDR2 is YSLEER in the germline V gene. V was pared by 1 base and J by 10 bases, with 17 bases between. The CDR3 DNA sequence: TGCGCCAGCAGCCAAGCTAGCACCCCAGGATGGGAGCAGTTCTTC. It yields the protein CASSQASTPGWEQFF.

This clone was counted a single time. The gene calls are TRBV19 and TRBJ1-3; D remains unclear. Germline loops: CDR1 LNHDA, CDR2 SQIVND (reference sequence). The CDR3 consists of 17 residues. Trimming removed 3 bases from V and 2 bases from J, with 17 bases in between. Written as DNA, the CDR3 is TGTGCCAGTAGTATCGCGAGGGCGGGAAGAACTGGAAACACCATATATTTT. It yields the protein CASSIARAGRTGNTIYF.

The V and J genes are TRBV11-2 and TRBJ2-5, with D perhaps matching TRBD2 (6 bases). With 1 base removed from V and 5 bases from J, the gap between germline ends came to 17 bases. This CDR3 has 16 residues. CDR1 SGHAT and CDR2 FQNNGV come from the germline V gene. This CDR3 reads CASSLGGARVGETQYF. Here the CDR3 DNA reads TGTGCCAGCAGCTTAGGCGGGGCAAGGGTGGGGGAGACCCAGTACTTC.

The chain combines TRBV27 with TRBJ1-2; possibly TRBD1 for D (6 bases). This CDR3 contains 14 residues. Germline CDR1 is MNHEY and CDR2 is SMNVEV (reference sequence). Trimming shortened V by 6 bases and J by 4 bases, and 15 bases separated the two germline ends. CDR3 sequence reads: CASRTSGGLYGYTF. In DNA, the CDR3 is TGTGCCAGCAGAACCTCGGGGGGGCTCTATGGCTACACCTTC.

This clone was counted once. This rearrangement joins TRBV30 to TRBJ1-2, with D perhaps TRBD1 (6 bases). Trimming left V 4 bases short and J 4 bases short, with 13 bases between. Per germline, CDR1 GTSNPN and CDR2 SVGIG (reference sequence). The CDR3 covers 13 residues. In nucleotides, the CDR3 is TGTGCCTGGAATGGGGGCGCCAGCTATGGCTACACCTTC. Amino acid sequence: CAWNGGASYGYTF.

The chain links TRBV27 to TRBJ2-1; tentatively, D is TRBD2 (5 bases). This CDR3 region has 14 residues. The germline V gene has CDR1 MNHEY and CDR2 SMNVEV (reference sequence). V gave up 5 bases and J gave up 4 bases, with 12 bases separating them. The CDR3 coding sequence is TGTGCCAGCAGTCCCCTTCGGGAATACAATGAGCAGTTCTTC. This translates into CASSPLREYNEQFF.

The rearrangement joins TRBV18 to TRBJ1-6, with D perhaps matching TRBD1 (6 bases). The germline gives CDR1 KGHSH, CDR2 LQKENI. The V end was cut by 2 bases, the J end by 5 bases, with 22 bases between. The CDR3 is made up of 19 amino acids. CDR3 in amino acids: CASSPLEVSGAPNNSPLHF. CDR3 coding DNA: TGTGCCAGCTCACCATTAGAGGTCTCAGGGGCCCCAAATAATTCACCCCTCCACTTT.

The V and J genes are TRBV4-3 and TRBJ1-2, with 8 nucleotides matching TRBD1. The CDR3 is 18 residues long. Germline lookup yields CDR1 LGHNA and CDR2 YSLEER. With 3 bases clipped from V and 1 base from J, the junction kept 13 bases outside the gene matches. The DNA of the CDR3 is TGCGCCAGCAGCCAGCAGACAGGGGCGATTTCCATTAACTATGGCTACACCTTC. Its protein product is CASSQQTGAISINYGYTF.

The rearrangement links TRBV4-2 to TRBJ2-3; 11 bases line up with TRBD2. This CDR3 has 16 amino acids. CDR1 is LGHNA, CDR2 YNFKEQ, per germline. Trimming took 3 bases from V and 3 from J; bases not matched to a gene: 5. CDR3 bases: TGTGCCAGCAGCCATGCCGGGACTAGCGGAACAGATACGCAGTATTTT. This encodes CASSHAGTSGTDTQYF.

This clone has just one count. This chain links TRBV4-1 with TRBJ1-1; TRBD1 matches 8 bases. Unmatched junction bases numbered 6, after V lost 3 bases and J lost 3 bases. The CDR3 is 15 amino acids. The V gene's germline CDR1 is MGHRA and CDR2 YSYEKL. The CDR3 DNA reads TGCGCCAGCAGCCAGGCCGACAGGGGTGACACTGAAGCTTTCTTT. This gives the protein CASSQADRGDTEAFF.

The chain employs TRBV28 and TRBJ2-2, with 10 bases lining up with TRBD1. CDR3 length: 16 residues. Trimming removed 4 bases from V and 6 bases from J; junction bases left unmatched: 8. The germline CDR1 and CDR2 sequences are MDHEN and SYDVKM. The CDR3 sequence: CASSWPRDRGSGELFF. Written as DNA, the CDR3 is TGTGCCAGCAGTTGGCCCCGGGACAGGGGATCCGGGGAGCTGTTTTTT. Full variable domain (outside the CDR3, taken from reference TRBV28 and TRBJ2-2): DVKVTQSSRYLVKRTGEKVFLECVQDMDHENMFWYRQDPGLGLRLIYFSYDVKMKEKGDIPEGYSVSREKKERFSLILESASTNQTSMYLCASSWPRDRGSGELFFGEGSRLTVL.

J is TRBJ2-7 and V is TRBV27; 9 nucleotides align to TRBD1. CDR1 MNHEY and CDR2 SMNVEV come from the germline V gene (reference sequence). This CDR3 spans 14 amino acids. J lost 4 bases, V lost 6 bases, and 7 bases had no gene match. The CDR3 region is CASRGTGRIYEQYF. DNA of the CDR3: TGTGCCAGCAGGGGGACAGGGAGAATATACGAGCAGTACTTC.

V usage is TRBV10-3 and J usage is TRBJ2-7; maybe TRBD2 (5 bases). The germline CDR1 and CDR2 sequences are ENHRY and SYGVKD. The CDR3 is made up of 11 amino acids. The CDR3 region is CAGGGAYEQYF. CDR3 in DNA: TGTGCGGGTGGAGGAGCCTACGAGCAGTACTTC.

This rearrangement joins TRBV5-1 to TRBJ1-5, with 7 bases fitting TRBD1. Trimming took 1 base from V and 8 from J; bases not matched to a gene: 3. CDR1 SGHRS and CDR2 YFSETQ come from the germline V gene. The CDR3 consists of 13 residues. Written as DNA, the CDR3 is TGCGCCAGCAGCTTGAGGCAGGGGGAGCCCCAGCATTTT. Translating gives CASSLRQGEPQHF.